This TCR beta chain was profiled in a study of blood T cell repertoires in COVID-19. Study overall: Sites in the United States, Italy and Spain provided acute and convalescent COVID-19 samples. T cells, B-cell-depleted T cells, or PBMCs supplied cDNA or gDNA.

Remarks on this clone: The junction departs from germline at one end; a sequencing error may be responsible. Other DNA sequences in this specimen translate into the identical CDR3.

As processed by the authors: Amplification of reference gene primers provided the estimated nucleated cell counts. Profiled with immunoSEQ multiplex PCR; TCRdb holds only in-frame clones, not every one. The V and J calls and the clone size are those of that table, but D and trimming were determined from the DNA. This sample has about 110,000 clones, with approximately 87% found just once. The V gene's germline CDR1 is SGHTA and CDR2 FQGNSA. The length of the CDR3 is 14 residues. The receptor was derived from a woman aged 55 to 70 with acute or convalescent COVID-19. Sequencing was carried out using peripheral blood. The J gene is TRBJ1-5, the V gene TRBV7-2, with D maybe TRBD1 (5 bases). The CDR3 coding sequence is TGTGCCAGCAGCGCCAGGGTGAGCAATCAACCCCAGCATTTT. Protein sequence: CASSARVSNQPQHF.